This TCR beta chain was obtained from a study of beta chain features in type 1 diabetes. Study observations and caveats: Whether HLA type affects TCRB rearrangement stayed undetermined in the present work. Naive, central memory and Treg TCRB repertoires appeared more alike in patients than in healthy donors.

Isolated RNA was reverse transcribed in full, so expressed TCRB transcripts were sequenced. Repertoires were generated with immunoSEQ multiplex PCR, while TCRdb's copy carries only in-frame clones and drops some. Of over 500,000 clones listed, around 16% are singletons. CDR1 SGHTA and CDR2 FQGNSA come from the germline V gene. The CDR3 has 15 residues. With V trimmed by 7 bases and J by 1 base, 9 bases remained unmatched. Of note for this clone: Its antigen is not known.

By way of CD45RO/CCR7/CD25/CD127/CD95/CD27, the CD4+ regulatory, stem cell-like memory, central memory and naive cells were sorted. The chain employs TRBV7-2 and TRBJ1-2; 7 bases agree with TRBD1. The sequencing sample was made of naive CD4+ T cells from blood. The clonotype comes from a man aged 18 to 30 in good health. CDR3 region: CASIRRGLGNYGYTF. As DNA, the CDR3 is TGTGCCAGCATTCGGAGGGGGCTCGGTAACTATGGCTACACCTTC.